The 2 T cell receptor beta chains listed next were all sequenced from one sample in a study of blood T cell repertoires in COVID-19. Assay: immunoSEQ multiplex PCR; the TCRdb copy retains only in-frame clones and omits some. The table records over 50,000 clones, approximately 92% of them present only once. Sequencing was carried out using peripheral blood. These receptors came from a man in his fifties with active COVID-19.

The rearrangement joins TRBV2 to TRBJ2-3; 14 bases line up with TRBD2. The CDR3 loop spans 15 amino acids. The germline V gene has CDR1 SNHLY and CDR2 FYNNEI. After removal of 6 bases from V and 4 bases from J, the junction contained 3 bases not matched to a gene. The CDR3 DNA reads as TGTGCCAGCAGCTGGGGACTAGCGGGGGCAGATACGCAGTATTTT. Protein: CASSWGLAGADTQYF.

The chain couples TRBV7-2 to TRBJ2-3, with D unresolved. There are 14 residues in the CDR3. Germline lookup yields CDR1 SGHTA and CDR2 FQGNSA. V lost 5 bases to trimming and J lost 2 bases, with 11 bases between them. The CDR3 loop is CASSLSVPTDTQYF. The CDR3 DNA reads TGTGCCAGCAGCCTGAGCGTCCCCACAGATACGCAGTATTTT.